One and the same sample provided the 17 T cell receptor beta chains below, sequenced in a study of blood T cell repertoires in COVID-19. Only in-frame clones appear in the TCRdb table, and some are missing; sequencing was by immunoSEQ multiplex PCR. The sample includes 200,000 to 300,000 clones, 80% to 90% of them seen just once. The sequencing input was peripheral blood. The receptors here all came from a man aged 60 to 69 with acute or convalescent COVID-19.

The table lists this clone with a count of one. This chain links TRBV5-1 with TRBJ2-7, with 10 bases fitting TRBD1. The CDR3 consists of 14 residues. CDR1 is SGHRS and CDR2 is YFSETQ in the germline V gene. With 0 bases clipped from V and 6 bases from J, the junction kept 3 bases outside the gene matches. CDR3 nucleotides: TGCGCCAGCAGCTTGGGACAGGGGGCGACCGAGCAGTACTTC. Protein sequence: CASSLGQGATEQYF.

V and J are TRBV9 and TRBJ1-5; D not certain. CDR1 SGDLS and CDR2 YYNGEE come from the germline V gene. The CDR3 contains 11 residues. The ends were cut back, 4 bases at V and 6 bases at J, with 5 bases in the middle. CDR3 sequence: CASSTSQPQHF. The CDR3 DNA reads TGTGCCAGCAGCACTAGTCAGCCCCAGCATTTT.

The chain links TRBV7-2 to TRBJ1-1, with 7 bases lining up with TRBD1. Per the germline V gene, CDR1 is SGHTA and CDR2 is FQGNSA. The CDR3 spans 14 residues. Here the CDR3 DNA reads TGTGCTACGAGGGGACAGAACTTGAACACTGAAGCTTTCTTT. As protein: CATRGQNLNTEAFF.

V gene TRBV4-3 combines with J gene TRBJ2-1; D uncertain. Trimming took 5 bases from V and 12 from J, leaving 14 bases between them. The CDR3 runs to 12 residues. CDR1 and CDR2 from the germline V gene are LGHNA and YSLEER. The CDR3 region has the DNA TGCGCCAGCAGCGCCCGGGTGGGTGGGCAGTTCTTC. Translation: CASSARVGGQFF.

V usage is TRBV27 and J usage is TRBJ1-1, with a weak D call TRBD1 (6 bases). The CDR3 spans 15 residues. Trimming left V 3 bases short and J 1 base short, with 12 bases between. Germline CDR1 MNHEY, CDR2 SMNVEV (reference sequence). CDR3 nucleotides: TGTGCCAGCAGTTTTGCGGGGGCGCGGAACACTGAAGCTTTCTTT. Its protein is CASSFAGARNTEAFF.

The chain combines TRBV6-1 with TRBJ1-2; D is perhaps TRBD1 (6 bases). CDR1 is MNHNS and CDR2 is SASEGT in the germline V gene. The CDR3 is 13 amino acids. The V end lost 2 bases, the J end lost 5 bases, and 9 bases lay between the germline ends. This CDR3 is CASSERGWYGYTF. The CDR3 DNA reads as TGTGCCAGCAGTGAAAGGGGGTGGTATGGCTACACCTTC.

CDR3 loop: CASSLFTSGDADTQYF. For the CDR3, the DNA is TGCGCCAGCAGCTTGTTCACTAGCGGGGACGCAGATACGCAGTATTTT. This sequence joins TRBV5-1 and TRBJ2-3, with 10 bases aligning to TRBD2. V lost 1 base and J lost 4; bases outside the gene matches: 6. This CDR3 region has 16 residues. The V gene's germline CDR1 is SGHRS and CDR2 YFSETQ.

The gene calls are TRBV7-8 and TRBJ2-3, with TRBD1 as a possible D gene (6 bases). CDR3 size: 18 residues. The V end was cut by 2 bases, the J end by 2 bases, with 20 bases between. Germline V gene sequence: CDR1 SGHVS, CDR2 FQNEAQ. CDR3 DNA sequence: TGTGCCAGCAGCTTATCGGTAACGGGACAAAAAGTCACAGATACGCAGTATTTT. It specifies CASSLSVTGQKVTDTQYF.

The V call is TRBV6-2 or TRBV6-3, the J call TRBJ2-6, with 8 bases lining up with TRBD2. Germline V gene data show CDR1 as MNHEY and CDR2 as SVGEGT. The CDR3 is made up of 18 amino acids. V lost 2 bases, J lost 0 bases, and 6 bases stayed unmatched. The CDR3 nucleotides are TGTGCCAGCAGTTACGGCGGGAGGAGATTCTCTGGGGCCAACGTCCTGACTTTC. Its translation is CASSYGGRRFSGANVLTF.

The chain couples TRBV6-5 to TRBJ2-3, with D maybe TRBD2 (5 bases). The length of the CDR3 is 15 residues. Germline CDR1 reads MNHEY; CDR2 reads SVGAGI. V was cut by 5 bases and J by 4 bases, with 16 bases left in between. CDR3 region: CASSRTAAGPDTQYF. The CDR3 nucleotides are TGTGCCAGCAGTCGGACGGCGGCGGGCCCAGATACGCAGTATTTT.

The chain recombines TRBV3-1 (or the pseudogene TRBV3-2) with TRBJ1-3, with TRBD1 matching over 7 bases. V was pared by 0 bases and J by 6 bases, with 5 bases of the junction left unmatched. CDR1 LGHDT and CDR2 YNNKEL come from the germline V gene (reference sequence). CDR3 length: 15 residues. CDR3 nucleotides: TGTGCCAGCAGCCAAGAAGCAGGGGGGACAAACACCATATATTTT. Translation gives CASSQEAGGTNTIYF.

Here the CDR3 reads CAWSVLGGVVFF. CDR3 nucleotides: TGTGCCTGGAGTGTACTAGGGGGGGTAGTTTTCTTT. This rearrangement joins TRBV30 to TRBJ1-1, with a weak D call TRBD1 (6 bases). Germline V gene lookup returns CDR1 GTSNPN and CDR2 SVGIG (reference sequence). V lost 0 bases and J 13 bases, leaving 15 bases between the germline ends. The CDR3 length is 12 residues.

The chain has TRBV4-2 and TRBJ2-1; D gene uncertain. The V and J ends lost 0 bases and 4 bases respectively, with 7 bases between them. The length of the CDR3 is 14 residues. Germline CDR1 LGHNA, CDR2 YNFKEQ. The CDR3 sequence is CASSQDRLYNEQFF. The DNA of the CDR3 is TGTGCCAGCAGCCAAGATCGGTTGTACAATGAGCAGTTCTTC.

This clone was observed a few times. The chain couples TRBV3-1 (or the pseudogene TRBV3-2) to TRBJ1-5; D uncertain. The CDR3 has 12 residues. Germline V gene lookup returns CDR1 LGHDT and CDR2 YNNKEL (reference sequence). V was trimmed by 3 bases and J by 9 bases, leaving 9 bases between them. In DNA, the CDR3 is TGTGCCAGCAGCCAGGTTTCAGGGCCCCAGCATTTT. Amino acid sequence: CASSQVSGPQHF.

The chain is built from TRBV18 and TRBJ1-5; TRBD1 is a possible D gene (5 bases). Per germline, CDR1 KGHSH and CDR2 LQKENI. This CDR3 spans 16 amino acids. Between the trimmed V and J ends, which lost 3 bases and 1 base, there was a span of 13 bases. The CDR3, as DNA: TGTGCCAGCTCACCCTTCTTCGACAGAAGCAATCAGCCCCAGCATTTT. It yields the protein CASSPFFDRSNQPQHF.

V is TRBV9 and J is TRBJ2-2; TRBD2 agrees at 8 bases. The length of the CDR3 is 16 residues. V lost 3 bases to trimming and J lost 7 bases; unmatched junction nucleotides: 11. The germline V gene has CDR1 SGDLS and CDR2 YYNGEE. Here the CDR3 DNA reads TGTGCCAGCAGCGCTGGATGGCGGGGGGCTGGCGGGGAGCTGTTTTTT. Encoded protein: CASSAGWRGAGGELFF. Full variable domain (outside the CDR3, taken from reference TRBV9 and TRBJ2-2): DSGVTQTPKHLITATGQRVTLRCSPRSGDLSVYWYQQSLDQGLQFLIQYYNGEERAKGNILERFSAQQFPDLHSELNLSSLELGDSALYFCASSAGWRGAGGELFFGEGSRLTVL.

The rearrangement links TRBV3-1 (or the pseudogene TRBV3-2) to TRBJ2-3, with 12 bases matching TRBD2. The V gene's germline CDR1 is LGHDT and CDR2 YNNKEL (reference sequence). With V trimmed by 5 bases and J by 3 bases, 9 bases remained unmatched. The CDR3 totals 17 residues. The CDR3 bases are TGTGCCAGCAGCGCACCGGGACTAGCGGGTGAGACAGATACGCAGTATTTT. It codes for CASSAPGLAGETDTQYF.